Each of the 22 T cell receptor beta chains below was sequenced from the same sample in a study of cytotoxic CD8 clonotypes in ibrutinib-treated CLL. TCRdb keeps only in-frame clones here, not all; method: immunoSEQ multiplex PCR. The top ten hold approximately 15% of the sample, which has 26,000 or so clones, 62% seen once. Sequencing was performed on PBMCs, taken before ibrutinib treatment. The origin of the receptors is a human donor with chronic lymphocytic leukemia.

Notes on this clone: A junction end diverges from the germline sequence, so it may reflect a read error. V gene TRBV7-7 combines with J gene TRBJ2-5, with 7 bases that match TRBD1. This CDR3 spans 14 amino acids. The germline gives CDR1 SSHAT, CDR2 FNYEAQ (reference sequence). CDR3 nucleotide sequence: TGTGCTAGCAGCTTGGGACAGTTCCAAGAGACCCAGTACTTC. Its protein product is CASSLGQFQETQYF.

This clone has more than one count but fewer than ten. The chain carries TRBV6-5 and TRBJ2-7, with D tentatively TRBD2 (5 bases). Germline loops: CDR1 MNHEY, CDR2 SVGAGI. V lost 4 bases and J lost 3, with 10 bases in between. The CDR3 consists of 13 residues. The CDR3 DNA reads as TGTGCCAGCAGTTTGACGAGGGTCTACGAGCAGTACTTC. Protein: CASSLTRVYEQYF.

The chain links TRBV5-4 to TRBJ2-7; D is unresolved. The CDR3 covers 17 residues. The V gene's germline CDR1 is SGHNT and CDR2 YYREEE (reference sequence). V gave up 5 bases and J gave up 0 bases, with 21 bases separating them. CDR3 protein: CASRSENRVVGSYEQYF. In nucleotides, the CDR3 is TGTGCCAGCAGGAGTGAAAACCGGGTCGTCGGCTCCTACGAGCAGTACTTC.

The gene calls are TRBV9 and TRBJ1-4; 9 bases map to TRBD1. The germline gives CDR1 SGDLS, CDR2 YYNGEE. J lost 3 bases, V lost 4 bases, and 1 base had no gene match. The CDR3 has 14 amino acids. The CDR3 region is CASSRTGANEKLFF. CDR3 sequence (DNA): TGTGCCAGCAGCAGGACAGGGGCTAATGAAAAACTGTTTTTT.

The table lists this clone with a count of one. The chain couples TRBV15 to TRBJ2-3, with D possibly matching TRBD1 (6 bases). V lost 0 bases, J lost 5 bases, and 9 bases lay in between. CDR3 length: 14 amino acids. The germline V gene has CDR1 LNHNV and CDR2 YYDKDF (reference sequence). This chain's CDR3 is CATSRDQGRDTQYF. Written as DNA, the CDR3 is TGTGCCACCAGCAGAGATCAGGGGAGAGATACGCAGTATTTT.

V is TRBV5-8 and J is TRBJ2-3; D unclear. Germline lookup yields CDR1 SGHTS and CDR2 YDEGEE. V lost 4 bases and J 2 bases, leaving 14 bases between the germline ends. The CDR3 extends over 15 amino acids. The CDR3 bases are TGTGCCAGCAGCCCGGGCTTGGGCGTCACAGATACGCAGTATTTT. Residues: CASSPGLGVTDTQYF.

V and J are TRBV19 and TRBJ2-7, with 7 bases matching TRBD1. The CDR3 is made up of 14 amino acids. Per the germline V gene, CDR1 is LNHDA and CDR2 is SQIVND (reference sequence). Trimming at V came to 6 bases and at J to 3 bases, leaving 8 bases not matched to a gene. In DNA form, the CDR3 reads TGTGCCAGTAGGGATAAACGGGACAGCTACGAGCAGTACTTC. It yields the protein CASRDKRDSYEQYF.

The V and J genes are TRBV4-1 and TRBJ1-3; 7 nucleotides align to TRBD1. Germline CDR1 MGHRA, CDR2 YSYEKL. This CDR3 spans 15 amino acids. With 1 base clipped from V and 3 bases from J, the junction kept 3 bases outside the gene matches. The CDR3: CASSQGQGGGNTIYF. DNA for the CDR3: TGCGCCAGCAGCCAAGGACAGGGCGGTGGAAACACCATATATTTT.

The V gene is TRBV18, the J gene TRBJ1-2; TRBD1 might be the D (6 bases). Germline assignment: CDR1 KGHSH and CDR2 LQKENI. V was trimmed by 3 bases and J by 7 bases, leaving 12 bases between them. CDR3 length equals 13 residues. CDR3 region: CASSPTGGFGYTF. CDR3 bases: TGTGCCAGCTCACCGACAGGAGGGTTTGGCTACACCTTC.

The chain links TRBV27 to TRBJ1-3, with D uncertain. The V and J ends lost 5 bases and 0 bases respectively, with 8 bases between them. Germline values: CDR1 MNHEY, CDR2 SMNVEV (reference sequence). The CDR3 covers 14 residues. The CDR3, as DNA: TGTGCCAGCAGTGAGACATACTCTGGAAACACCATATATTTT. Translated: CASSETYSGNTIYF.

The chain uses TRBV5-4 and TRBJ1-2; 7 bases map to TRBD1. The CDR3 has 15 residues. V trimming: 0 bases; J trimming: 2 bases; junction bases outside the gene matches: 4. CDR1 SGHNT and CDR2 YYREEE come from the germline V gene (reference sequence). CDR3 in amino acids: CASSLADRVNYGYTF. As DNA, the CDR3 is TGTGCCAGCAGCTTGGCTGACAGGGTAAACTATGGCTACACCTTC.

The rearrangement links TRBV5-1 to TRBJ1-6, with D possibly matching TRBD1 (5 bases). The CDR3 totals 14 residues. V shed 0 bases and J shed 11 bases, with 12 bases lying between them. CDR1 SGHRS and CDR2 YFSETQ come from the germline V gene. The DNA for the CDR3 is TGCGCCAGCAGCTTGGAGGGGATCGGAACACCCCTCCACTTT. Its protein product is CASSLEGIGTPLHF.

The V gene is TRBV5-1, the J gene TRBJ2-1; TRBD2 matches at 8 bases. The CDR3 is 13 residues long. Trimming removed 8 bases from V and 7 bases from J; junction bases left unmatched: 8. From germline, CDR1 is SGHRS and CDR2 YFSETQ. CDR3 sequence (DNA): TGCGCCAGTAACCCGGGGGGGGCGAATGAGCAGTTCTTC. As protein: CASNPGGANEQFF.

The chain couples TRBV6-4 to TRBJ1-1; D perhaps matches TRBD1 (5 bases). Germline CDR1 reads MRHNA; CDR2 reads SNTAGT. The CDR3 extends over 17 amino acids. Trimming shortened V by 8 bases and J by 5 bases, and 27 bases separated the two germline ends. This CDR3 is CASLEIGGLPPRTEAFF. As DNA, the CDR3 is TGTGCCAGCCTTGAGATCGGGGGATTGCCCCCGCGAACTGAAGCTTTCTTT.

The chain carries TRBV28 and TRBJ2-7, with a tentative D call TRBD2 (6 bases). Trimming pared 3 bases from V and 7 bases from J, leaving 16 bases between. Germline-derived CDR1 and CDR2 are MDHEN and SYDVKM. The CDR3 length is 14 residues. CDR3 residues: CASSLTGLPLEQYF. The CDR3 DNA reads as TGTGCCAGCAGTTTGACGGGACTCCCGTTGGAGCAGTACTTC.

The V call is TRBV13, the J call TRBJ1-3; D not certain. Germline V CDR1 and CDR2: PRHDT, FYEKMQ (reference sequence). Deletions cut 5 bases from V and 0 bases from J, with 8 bases between. The CDR3 has 14 amino acids. The CDR3 loop reads CASSPITSGNTIYF. DNA for the CDR3: TGTGCCAGCAGCCCGATTACCTCTGGAAACACCATATATTTT.

The chain recombines TRBV2 with TRBJ2-6; D ambiguous. This CDR3 is built from 14 residues. CDR1 and CDR2 (germline): SNHLY, FYNNEI. Trimming removed 4 bases from V and 2 bases from J, with 6 bases in between. CDR3 protein: CASSGEAGANVLTF. CDR3 DNA: TGTGCCAGCAGTGGCGAAGCTGGGGCCAACGTCCTGACTTTC. The whole variable domain, remainder taken from reference TRBV2 and TRBJ2-6, is EPEVTQTPSHQVTQMGQEVILRCVPISNHLYFYWYRQILGQKVEFLVSFYNNEISEKSEIFDDQFSVERPDGSNFTLKIRSTKLEDSAMYFCASSGEAGANVLTFGAGSRLTVL.

The gene calls are TRBV2 and TRBJ1-2, with 7 bases lining up with TRBD1. The CDR3 is 12 amino acids. Germline-derived CDR1 and CDR2 are SNHLY and FYNNEI. Germline trimming cut 8 bases from V and 6 bases from J; bases unmatched to any gene: 6. CDR3 loop: CASDREGNGYTF. The CDR3 DNA reads TGTGCCAGCGACAGGGAAGGAAATGGCTACACCTTC.

The V call is TRBV25-1, the J call TRBJ2-6; D gene ambiguous. Trimming took 3 bases from V and 2 from J, leaving 8 bases between them. Germline values: CDR1 MGHDK, CDR2 SYGVNS. The CDR3 extends over 15 amino acids. The CDR3 nucleotides read TGTGCCAGCAGTGAGGACCTGGCTGGGGCCAACGTCCTGACTTTC. It codes for CASSEDLAGANVLTF.

The V and J genes are TRBV5-4 and TRBJ2-3; D gene ambiguous. The CDR3 runs to 15 residues. V dropped 3 bases and J dropped 0 bases, with 11 bases sitting between them. Looked up from germline, CDR1 is SGHNT and CDR2 is YYREEE (reference sequence). In DNA, the CDR3 is TGTGCCAGCAGCTCGCTACACGTTAGCACAGATACGCAGTATTTT. It yields the protein CASSSLHVSTDTQYF.

This sequence joins TRBV5-1 and TRBJ2-2; 8 nucleotides line up with TRBD2. J was trimmed by 4 bases and V by 0 bases; bases with no gene match: 11. The germline gives CDR1 SGHRS, CDR2 YFSETQ. The CDR3 totals 18 residues. CDR3 nucleotide sequence: TGCGCCAGCAGCTTGGATCTTCGGGGGGGATTTTCCACCGGGGAGCTGTTTTTT. This sequence encodes CASSLDLRGGFSTGELFF.

This clone appeared a single time. J is TRBJ2-2 and V is TRBV27; D is unresolved. The V gene's germline CDR1 is MNHEY and CDR2 SMNVEV (reference sequence). The CDR3 has 14 amino acids. The ends were cut back, 3 bases at V and 0 bases at J, with 5 bases in the middle. For the CDR3, the DNA is TGTGCCAGCAGTTTCCTCCCGAACACCGGGGAGCTGTTTTTT. Encoded protein: CASSFLPNTGELFF.